This T cell receptor (beta chain) was recovered during a study of vaccination and CD4 T cells after COVID-19. Overall study: Convalescent donors were composed of six males and four females, of whom two were Hispanic. The post-vaccine samples came a median approximately 73 days after dose two (range 14 to 241). Cells received overlapping spike peptides from SARS-CoV-2, HCoV-NL63, HCoV-OC43 and HCoV-229E as stimulation.

The germline V gene has CDR1 DFQATT and CDR2 SNEGSKA (reference sequence). Between the trimmed V and J ends, which lost 4 bases and 2 bases, there was a span of 14 bases. This CDR3 contains 15 residues. This clonotype has just a few counts. Its antigen is unknown. Researchers used the Oncomine TCR Beta short-read assay to sequence DNA from cultured CD4+ T cells. The genomic DNA was obtained from cultured CD4+ T cells by extraction with the QIAamp micro DNA kit. TCRdb re-derived calls from the PCR reads in MiXCR, one entry per CDR3 protein. The sample yields roughly 28,000 distinct CDR3 sequences, 40% to 55% seen once. The treatment denotes: roughly 10-day PBMC culture with coronavirus spike peptide pools or control peptides (ViraFEST assay).

The chain links TRBV20-1 to TRBJ1-4, with a weak D call TRBD1 (6 bases). The sample in question was CD4+ T cells from blood, cultured in vitro, obtained before SARS-CoV-2 vaccination. This clonotype originated in a human donor who received a COVID-19 vaccine. The CDR3: CSAKPGAATNEKLFF. The CDR3 bases are TGCAGTGCTAAGCCAGGGGCGGCTACTAATGAAAAACTGTTTTTT.